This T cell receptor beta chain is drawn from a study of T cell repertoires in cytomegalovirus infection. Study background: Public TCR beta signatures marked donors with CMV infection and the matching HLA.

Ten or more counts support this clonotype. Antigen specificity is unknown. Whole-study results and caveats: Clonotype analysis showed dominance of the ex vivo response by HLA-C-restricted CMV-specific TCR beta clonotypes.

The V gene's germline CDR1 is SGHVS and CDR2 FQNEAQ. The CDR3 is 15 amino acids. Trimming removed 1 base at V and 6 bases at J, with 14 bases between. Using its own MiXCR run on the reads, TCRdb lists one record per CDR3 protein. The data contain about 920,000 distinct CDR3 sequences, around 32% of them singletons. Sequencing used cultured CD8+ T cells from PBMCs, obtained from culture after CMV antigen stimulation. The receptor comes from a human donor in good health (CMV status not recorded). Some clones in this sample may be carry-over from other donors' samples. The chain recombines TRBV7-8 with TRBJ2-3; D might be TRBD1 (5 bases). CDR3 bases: TGTGCCAGCAGCTTAGAAAGGGTCAGGGTGGATACGCAGTATTTT. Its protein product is CASSLERVRVDTQYF.